This T cell receptor beta chain derives from a study of early T cells in non-severe SARS-CoV-2 infection. About the research overall: From unsorted whole blood, bulk RNA was sequenced, and the chains remained unpaired.

The CDR3 sequence is 13 residues long. Germline V lookup: CDR1 SGHKS, CDR2 YYEKEE (reference sequence). Trimming removed 4 bases at V and 3 bases at J, with 10 bases between. Individual cDNA molecules received unique molecular identifiers during library preparation. TCRdb recomputed calls from the 5' RACE reads with MiXCR, one row per CDR3 protein. Of some 41,000 distinct CDR3 sequences in the sample, about 25% were seen once. The chain recombines TRBV5-5 with TRBJ1-2, with no clear D. The clonotype was recovered from an adult who was a healthcare worker with PCR-confirmed SARS-CoV-2 infection or an uninfected control (not recorded which). Source: whole blood, taken at baseline. The CDR3 is CASSPEGDYGYTF. CDR3 coding DNA: TGTGCCAGCAGCCCCGAGGGAGACTATGGCTACACCTTC.